This TCR beta chain was profiled in a study of beta chain features in type 1 diabetes. Study results and limitations: Any role of HLA type in TCRB rearrangement remained unresolved here. Shortening of TCRB CDR3s, moderate but significant, appeared in all four CD4+ subsets of Type 1 diabetes patients. Insertion counts at VDJ junctions were lower in type 1 diabetes patients, who also showed more deletions there.

Germline V gene lookup returns CDR1 MNHEY and CDR2 SVGAGI. V was trimmed by 2 bases and J by 3 bases, leaving 8 bases between them. The CDR3 runs 14 residues. This clone was observed a few times. The antigen is unknown. The sequenced template was cDNA made from the entire isolated RNA. Method: immunoSEQ multiplex PCR; TCRdb's copy keeps in-frame clones and lacks some. The sample includes about 28,000 clones, around 54% of them seen just once. V and J are TRBV6-5 and TRBJ2-4, with a possible D match to TRBD1 (5 bases). The sample was Tregs from blood. This receptor was identified in a young woman with type 1 diabetes. CDR3 sequence: CASSYSDSKNIQYF. The CDR3 region has the DNA TGTGCCAGCAGTTACAGCGACAGCAAAAACATTCAGTACTTC.